A single sample is the source of the 17 T cell receptor beta chains below, sequenced in a study of T cell repertoires in cytomegalovirus infection. Their target antigens are unknown. MiXCR, run by TCRdb on the reads, gives a single entry per CDR3 protein. The data show 250,000 to 300,000 distinct CDR3 sequences, with less than 25% seen just once and roughly 19% held by the top ten. The source material was cultured PBMCs, sampled from culture after CMV antigen stimulation. All receptors come from a human donor in good health (CMV status not recorded). Some clones in this sample may be carry-over from other donors' samples.

This clonotype was seen only a few times. The chain couples TRBV15 to TRBJ2-5; D is possibly TRBD2 (5 bases). Germline V gene sequence: CDR1 LNHNV, CDR2 YYDKDF (reference sequence). Trimming removed 6 bases from V and 5 bases from J, with 19 bases in between. The CDR3 runs 15 residues. CDR3 DNA: TGTGCCACCAGTTATCCCTCGAGCGGTCCGGAGACCCAGTACTTC. It encodes CATSYPSSGPETQYF.

The table lists this clonotype with a few counts. The chain uses TRBV30 and TRBJ2-1; tentatively, D is TRBD1 (5 bases). Trimming cost V 5 bases and J 5 bases, with 10 bases left between them. The CDR3 runs 12 residues. Germline CDR1 is GTSNPN and CDR2 is SVGIG (reference sequence). The CDR3 nucleotides are TGTGCCTGGGCCAGGGATAACAATGAGCAGTTCTTC. Residues: CAWARDNNEQFF.

Ten or more counts support this clonotype. This chain connects TRBV7-9 to TRBJ1-1; D might be TRBD1 (5 bases). In germline, CDR1 is SEHNR, CDR2 FQNEAQ (reference sequence). Trimming stripped 4 bases from V and 0 bases from J, with 9 bases between. The length of the CDR3 is 14 residues. CDR3 in DNA: TGTGCCAGCAGCTGGGACGGCATGAACACTGAAGCTTTCTTT. It specifies CASSWDGMNTEAFF.

The chain uses TRBV5-1 and TRBJ2-7; D possibly corresponds to TRBD2 (6 bases). V was shortened by 0 bases and J by 5 bases, with 12 bases between the two germline ends. CDR1 is SGHRS and CDR2 is YFSETQ in the germline V gene. This CDR3 has 14 amino acids. CDR3 DNA sequence: TGCGCCAGCAGCTTGGCCCCCGGACTAAACGAGCAGTACTTC. It is translated as CASSLAPGLNEQYF.

This clonotype has just a few counts. This sequence joins TRBV6-2 or TRBV6-3 and TRBJ2-3; D remains ambiguous. Germline assignment: CDR1 MNHEY and CDR2 SVGEGT. V lost 6 bases and J 5 bases, leaving 21 bases between the germline ends. This CDR3 region has 16 residues. CDR3 DNA sequence: TGTGCCAGCAGCCCAGTCGGCGGCCCCGCCAAAGATACGCAGTATTTT. Amino acids: CASSPVGGPAKDTQYF.

This sequence joins TRBV24-1 and TRBJ2-5, with a tentative D call TRBD1 (6 bases). This CDR3 comprises 16 residues. The germline gives CDR1 KGHDR, CDR2 SFDVKD. V lost 4 bases and J lost 1, with 15 bases in between. The CDR3 bases are TGTGCCACCAGTGACTCGTCAGGGGTATTCCAAGAGACCCAGTACTTC. Amino acid sequence: CATSDSSGVFQETQYF.

The rearrangement uses TRBV20-1 and TRBJ1-1; D unclear. Trimming left V 0 bases short and J 1 base short, with 9 bases between. CDR1 is DFQATT, CDR2 SNEGSKA, per germline (reference sequence). The CDR3 spans 14 residues. CDR3 nucleotides: TGCAGTGCTAGAGATTTCTTCGGGAACACTGAAGCTTTCTTT. Its protein product is CSARDFFGNTEAFF.

This chain joins TRBV18 and TRBJ2-1, with 14 positions matching TRBD2. V lost 3 bases and J lost 8; bases outside the gene matches: 9. The CDR3 is 17 residues long. The germline gives CDR1 KGHSH, CDR2 LQKENI. In DNA, the CDR3 is TGTGCCAGCTCACCCTCGGCCGGGACTAGCGGGAGCTATGAGCAGTTCTTC. This encodes CASSPSAGTSGSYEQFF.

The chain links TRBV5-1 to TRBJ2-4; 10 nucleotides line up with TRBD1. The CDR3 is made up of 16 amino acids. Per the germline V gene, CDR1 is SGHRS and CDR2 is YFSETQ. Germline trimming cut 2 bases from V and 0 bases from J; bases unmatched to any gene: 2. The DNA for the CDR3 is TGCGCCAGCAGCTTCCGGACAGGGGGAGCCAAAAACATTCAGTACTTC. Its translation: CASSFRTGGAKNIQYF.

Comments on this clonotype: An end of the junction differs from the germline gene, which may be a read error. CDR3 DNA: TGTGCCAGCAGCGACCATTATACGAATGGAAAACTGTTTTTT. This sequence encodes CASSDHYTNGKLFF. J is TRBJ1-4 and V is TRBV5-6, with D unclear. CDR1 and CDR2 from the germline V gene are SGHDT and YYEEEE. The CDR3 has 14 amino acids. Full variable domain (missing parts from reference TRBV5-6 and TRBJ1-4): DAGVTQSPTHLIKTRGQQVTLRCSPKSGHDTVSWYQQALGQGPQFIFQYYEEEERQRGNFPDRFSGHQFPNYSSELNVNALLLGDSALYLCASSDHYTNGKLFFGSGTQLSVL.

This clonotype was detected many times. The chain combines TRBV12-5 with TRBJ1-5, with TRBD1 matching 8 bases. There are 17 residues in the CDR3. V shed 5 bases and J 6 bases; nucleotides not matched to a gene: 15. Germline assignment: CDR1 LGHNT and CDR2 FRNRAP. The CDR3 DNA sequence: TGTGCTAGTGGTACCCTCTTGGCGGACAGGGTGATTCAGCCCCAGCATTTT. Amino acids: CASGTLLADRVIQPQHF.

Here the CDR3 reads CSARDAGGPYEQFF. CDR3 sequence (DNA): TGCAGTGCTAGGGACGCGGGAGGGCCTTATGAGCAGTTCTTC. The chain recombines TRBV20-1 with TRBJ2-1; TRBD2 matches at 9 bases. Germline values: CDR1 DFQATT, CDR2 SNEGSKA (reference sequence). This CDR3 is built from 14 residues. V was pared by 3 bases and J by 8 bases, with 8 bases of the junction left unmatched.

The table lists this clonotype with a few counts. The V call is TRBV7-3, the J call TRBJ2-7, with D possibly being TRBD1 or TRBD2 (5 bases each). Trimming removed 4 bases at V and 0 bases at J, with 13 bases between. Germline-derived CDR1 and CDR2 are SGHTA and FQGTGA. The CDR3 consists of 15 residues. CDR3 residues: CASSSRGSDSYEQYF. The CDR3 coding sequence is TGTGCCAGCAGCTCTCGGGGCAGTGACTCCTACGAGCAGTACTTC.

In this sample, this clonotype turned up many times. The chain recombines TRBV7-2 with TRBJ2-1; D is perhaps TRBD1 (5 bases). Trimming took 1 base from V and 4 from J, leaving 14 bases between them. Germline V CDR1 and CDR2: SGHTA, FQGNSA. This CDR3 spans 16 amino acids. In DNA, the CDR3 is TGTGCCAGCAGCTTAGGGTGGGGCCAGTATTACAATGAGCAGTTCTTC. This translates into CASSLGWGQYYNEQFF.

This clonotype was found a few times. V gene TRBV12-3 or TRBV12-4 combines with J gene TRBJ2-7; 12 bases are shared with TRBD1. The CDR3 consists of 14 residues. V was pared by 4 bases and J by 5 bases, with 3 bases of the junction left unmatched. The CDR3 nucleotides are TGTGCCAGCAGTTCCGGGACAGGGGGCCACGAGCAGTACTTC. Its protein product is CASSSGTGGHEQYF.

This clonotype was recorded a few times. The gene calls are TRBV27 and TRBJ1-5, with no clear D. Germline values: CDR1 MNHEY, CDR2 SMNVEV (reference sequence). The V end lost 6 bases, the J end lost 6 bases, and 21 bases lay between the germline ends. This CDR3 comprises 16 residues. CDR3 sequence reads: CASSQVWALAIQPQHF. The CDR3 bases are TGTGCCAGCAGCCAGGTCTGGGCCCTTGCCATTCAGCCCCAGCATTTT.

This clonotype was found a few times. The chain is built from TRBV24-1 and TRBJ2-5, with no clear D. The length of the CDR3 is 13 residues. CDR1 is KGHDR, CDR2 SFDVKD, per germline. V lost 1 base and J lost 4, with 6 bases in between. CDR3 in amino acids: CATSDLEVETQYF. CDR3 DNA sequence: TGTGCCACCAGTGATTTAGAGGTAGAGACCCAGTACTTC.